What follows are 21 T cell receptor beta chains derived from one specimen sequenced in a study of blood T cells in healthy people across ages (dated by TCRdb to about 2015). Libraries were made using 5' RACE. TCRdb shows the sequencer as Illumina HiSeq 2500. A second roughly 6 to 11 cycle PCR used a sample-barcoded 5' primer and a J-beta primer mix. The public reads were run again by TCRdb, first through fastp at Q25 and then through MiXCR, and only productive beta chains were kept. Each CDR3 protein appears once, grouped with its most common genes and DNA. Within this sample are some 1.1 million distinct CDR3 sequences, with roughly two fifths of them counted one time only. Together, the top ten hold about an eighth of the sample. Sequenced input: blood. These receptors came from a man aged 18 to 29 in good health.

The chain has TRBV29-1 and TRBJ1-4; tentatively, D is TRBD1 (6 bases). Germline V lookup: CDR1 SQVTM, CDR2 ANQGSEA. Trimming shortened V by 4 bases and J by 7 bases, and 10 bases separated the two germline ends. This CDR3 has 12 amino acids. In nucleotides, the CDR3 is TGCAGCGTTGGGGACACGGGTGAAAAACTGTTTTTT. Protein sequence: CSVGDTGEKLFF.

The sample holds a few counts of this clonotype. The rearrangement uses TRBV12-3 or TRBV12-4 and TRBJ1-1; 7 positions agree with TRBD1. The CDR3 is made up of 20 amino acids. The trim removed 2 bases at V and 0 bases at J, leaving 18 bases unmatched. CDR3 sequence reads: CASSLWAGGEVGRMNTEAFF. CDR3 sequence (DNA): TGTGCCAGCAGTTTATGGGCAGGGGGAGAGGTTGGACGTATGAACACTGAAGCTTTCTTT.

This clonotype has just a few counts. The V and J genes are TRBV12-3 or TRBV12-4 and TRBJ1-5, with a weak D call TRBD1 (5 bases). The CDR3 runs to 16 residues. Trimming took 6 bases from V and 5 from J, leaving 20 bases between them. CDR3 region: CASSPEGQIRDQPQHF. The CDR3 coding sequence is TGTGCCAGCAGCCCCGAGGGGCAAATTCGGGATCAGCCCCAGCATTTT.

This clonotype has only a few counts. The rearrangement uses TRBV20-1 and TRBJ2-5; D might be TRBD1 (6 bases). The V gene's germline CDR1 is DFQATT and CDR2 SNEGSKA (reference sequence). Trimming removed 1 base from V and 6 bases from J, with 9 bases in between. This CDR3 spans 12 amino acids. The CDR3 region has the DNA TGCAGTGCTAGAGGGGACAAAAAGACCCAGTACTTC. The encoded protein is CSARGDKKTQYF.

Only a few counts were recorded for this clonotype. A read error is possible here, since a much larger clone lies one base away. The rearrangement joins TRBV4-3 to TRBJ2-5, with 7 bases lining up with TRBD2. The CDR3 consists of 15 residues. Germline V lookup: CDR1 LGHNA, CDR2 YSLEER. Losses at the gene ends were 0 bases for V and 11 bases for J; bases not matched to a gene: 12. The CDR3 protein is CASSQEWGGSSRQYF. The CDR3, as DNA: TGCGCCAGCAGCCAAGAATGGGGGGGGTCCAGCAGGCAGTACTTC.

The chain employs TRBV20-1 and TRBJ1-1; D call uncertain. Trimming took off 1 base at V and 4 bases at J, with 10 bases between the two ends. CDR1 is DFQATT, CDR2 SNEGSKA, per germline (reference sequence). The CDR3 runs 13 residues. DNA for the CDR3: TGCAGTGCTAGAGCAAATTTGGGCACTGAAGCTTTCTTT. As protein: CSARANLGTEAFF.

The chain carries TRBV13 and TRBJ2-1, with D possibly matching TRBD1 (6 bases). Looked up from germline, CDR1 is PRHDT and CDR2 is FYEKMQ (reference sequence). Trimming removed 2 bases from V and 4 bases from J, with 15 bases in between. The length of the CDR3 is 16 residues. In nucleotides, the CDR3 is TGTGCCAGCAGCTTAATGACAGGTGGCGAATACAATGAGCAGTTCTTC. Residues: CASSLMTGGEYNEQFF.

This chain connects TRBV7-8 to TRBJ2-6; D gene unclear. Germline V gene sequence: CDR1 SGHVS, CDR2 FQNEAQ. The CDR3 contains 15 residues. V shed 9 bases and J shed 0 bases, with 12 bases lying between them. In DNA, the CDR3 is TGTGCCAGTTTGAACGCCAACTCTGGGGCCAACGTCCTGACTTTC. Protein sequence: CASLNANSGANVLTF.

The sample holds a few counts of this clonotype. V usage is TRBV7-9 and J usage is TRBJ1-2; D not certain. Trimming took 2 bases from V and 7 from J, leaving 11 bases between them. Germline CDR1 is SEHNR and CDR2 is FQNEAQ (reference sequence). This CDR3 is built from 13 residues. The DNA for the CDR3 is TGTGCCAGCAGCTTACCAGGTCCCTTTGGCTACACCTTC. It yields the protein CASSLPGPFGYTF. The full variable domain, its missing parts supplied by reference TRBV7-9 and TRBJ1-2, is DTGVSQNPRHKITKRGQNVTFRCDPISEHNRLYWYRQTLGQGPEFLTYFQNEAQLEKSRLLSDRFSAERPKGSFSTLEIQRTEQGDSAMYLCASSLPGPFGYTFGSGTRLTVV.

V and J are TRBV5-6 and TRBJ2-5; 9 bases line up with TRBD1. The J segment lost 4 bases and the V segment lost 2 bases, leaving 3 bases of the junction unmatched. This CDR3 has 14 amino acids. The germline gives CDR1 SGHDT, CDR2 YYEEEE. The CDR3 DNA follows: TGTGCCAGCAGCTTATTGACAGGGGGAGAGACCCAGTACTTC. Protein: CASSLLTGGETQYF.

This clonotype was found a few times. V usage is TRBV29-1 and J usage is TRBJ2-2; possibly TRBD1 or TRBD2 for D (5 bases each). This CDR3 spans 15 amino acids. V lost 6 bases to trimming and J lost 2 bases, with 16 bases between them. In germline, CDR1 is SQVTM, CDR2 ANQGSEA. The CDR3 DNA reads as TGCAGCGTGATTGCCGGGACCGCAAACACCGGGGAGCTGTTTTTT. It specifies CSVIAGTANTGELFF.

The chain carries TRBV2 and TRBJ1-2, with D possibly being TRBD1 (6 bases). The germline V and J ends were trimmed by 7 bases and 6 bases, with 18 bases remaining between them. This CDR3 is 14 amino acids long. CDR1 is SNHLY, CDR2 FYNNEI, per germline. The CDR3 DNA reads as TGTGCCAGCAAACGTGTCAGGGGCCCTGATGGCTACACCTTC. Residues: CASKRVRGPDGYTF.

The chain joins TRBV9 to TRBJ1-1; D remains ambiguous. The length of the CDR3 is 14 residues. V was pared by 6 bases and J by 6 bases, with 18 bases between. CDR1 and CDR2 from the germline V gene are SGDLS and YYNGEE. In DNA, the CDR3 is TGTGCCAGCACCCGGAGGCTTGGGCTCTCTGAAGCTTTCTTT. It encodes CASTRRLGLSEAFF.

The chain recombines TRBV15 with TRBJ1-2; D is undetermined. Trimming left V 2 bases short and J 6 bases short, with 19 bases between. CDR1 LNHNV and CDR2 YYDKDF come from the germline V gene (reference sequence). This CDR3 comprises 16 residues. This CDR3 is CATSRRARAGINGYTF. Here the CDR3 DNA reads TGTGCCACCAGCAGACGAGCGCGGGCAGGAATTAATGGCTACACCTTC.

The sample holds a few counts of this clonotype. The chain has TRBV27 and TRBJ2-5, with a tentative D call TRBD1 (6 bases). This CDR3 is 15 amino acids long. Germline V gives CDR1 MNHEY, CDR2 SMNVEV (reference sequence). The ends were cut back, 3 bases at V and 11 bases at J, with 22 bases in the middle. Here the CDR3 DNA reads TGTGCCAGCAGTTTTGGGCAGGGGCGCAGGGATGAGCAGTACTTC. Translation gives CASSFGQGRRDEQYF.

This clonotype has only a few counts. V is TRBV10-3 and J is TRBJ2-3; TRBD1 might be the D (6 bases). The germline V gene encodes CDR1 ENHRY and CDR2 SYGVKD. The CDR3 spans 17 residues. V lost 0 bases and J lost 2, with 15 bases in between. CDR3 protein: CAISESATGMLTDTQYF. In DNA form, the CDR3 reads TGTGCCATCAGTGAGTCCGCGACAGGCATGCTCACAGATACGCAGTATTTT.

V is TRBV13 and J is TRBJ2-1; D gene uncertain. The DNA end is more similar to TRBJ2-7, so the J call may be wrong. From germline, CDR1 is PRHDT and CDR2 FYEKMQ (reference sequence). The CDR3 is made up of 14 amino acids. The CDR3 loop is CASATRSSYNEQYF. DNA for the CDR3: TGTGCCAGCGCTACTCGGAGCTCCTACAATGAGCAGTACTTC.

The gene calls are TRBV7-3 and TRBJ2-3; D is unclear. CDR3 length equals 12 residues. V lost 2 bases and J 7 bases, leaving 7 bases between the germline ends. Germline V gene lookup returns CDR1 SGHTA and CDR2 FQGTGA. Here the CDR3 DNA reads TGTGCCAGCAGCTTAGACCAGCATACGCAGTATTTT. Protein product: CASSLDQHTQYF.

This clonotype was observed a handful of times. This sequence joins TRBV20-1 and TRBJ1-1, with D unclear. CDR1 is DFQATT and CDR2 is SNEGSKA in the germline V gene (reference sequence). The CDR3 extends over 14 amino acids. V gave up 1 base and J gave up 0 bases, with 9 bases separating them. The CDR3 is CSARVTSLNTEAFF. CDR3 in DNA: TGCAGTGCTAGAGTGACGAGCTTGAACACTGAAGCTTTCTTT.

The chain employs TRBV7-9 and TRBJ1-1; D unclear. The germline CDR1 and CDR2 sequences are SEHNR and FQNEAQ (reference sequence). This CDR3 is 15 amino acids long. Trimming took off 5 bases at V and 0 bases at J, with 13 bases between the two ends. The CDR3 here is CASSSPMGMNTEAFF. The CDR3 DNA follows: TGTGCCAGCAGCAGCCCGATGGGGATGAACACTGAAGCTTTCTTT. Full variable domain (rest looked up from reference TRBV7-9 and TRBJ1-1): DTGVSQNPRHKITKRGQNVTFRCDPISEHNRLYWYRQTLGQGPEFLTYFQNEAQLEKSRLLSDRFSAERPKGSFSTLEIQRTEQGDSAMYLCASSSPMGMNTEAFFGQGTRLTVV.

The J gene is TRBJ1-1, the V gene TRBV5-1; D unresolved. The V end lost 5 bases, the J end lost 1 base, and 12 bases lay between the germline ends. The CDR3 loop spans 14 amino acids. The V gene's germline CDR1 is SGHRS and CDR2 YFSETQ. The CDR3 region is CASREFTENTEAFF. CDR3 nucleotide sequence: TGCGCCAGCAGAGAATTTACAGAGAACACTGAAGCTTTCTTT.